Reported below is one TCR beta chain. The data belong to a study of blood T cell repertoires in COVID-19. TCRdb's table, derived via immunoSEQ multiplex PCR, lists solely in-frame clones and lacks some. The sample shows 180,000 or so clones, almost 85% of them seen only once. Germline V lookup: CDR1 SGHTA, CDR2 FQGNSA. The CDR3 spans 16 residues. Unmatched junction bases numbered 9, after V lost 5 bases and J lost 2 bases. This sequence originates from a man aged 40-49 years who had recovered from COVID-19. Sequencing input: peripheral blood. The V call is TRBV7-2, the J call TRBJ1-2; TRBD1 matches 9 bases. CDR3 coding DNA: TGTGCCAGCAGCCCTGGGTCCGGGACAGGGAACTATGGCTACACCTTC. It codes for CASSPGSGTGNYGYTF.